Below are 23 T cell receptor beta chains sequenced from a single sample in a study of blood T cells in healthy people across ages. A second PCR of about 7 to 11 cycles used a sample-barcoded 5' primer and a J-beta primer mix. TCRdb analysed the 5' RACE reads with MiXCR anew, one entry per CDR3 protein. This repertoire shows more than 1,000,000 distinct CDR3 sequences, about 23% found once; its top ten account for 0.65% to 0.75%. The same data also contributed to another study, on T cells of mothers and their children.

The source material was blood. The receptors here all came from a girl aged 2-9 years in good health.

This clonotype was detected only a few times. This chain joins TRBV27 and TRBJ2-3; D unclear. The CDR3 totals 13 residues. V was clipped by 5 bases and J by 2 bases, with 8 bases between them. From germline, CDR1 is MNHEY and CDR2 SMNVEV (reference sequence). The CDR3 bases are TGTGCCAGCAGTGGTCTGAACACAGATACGCAGTATTTT. Its translation is CASSGLNTDTQYF.

This clonotype was seen more than once but under ten times. The rearrangement uses TRBV19 and TRBJ1-6; D gene unclear. Trimming shortened V by 5 bases and J by 13 bases, and 12 bases separated the two germline ends. The CDR3 has 12 residues. Germline loops: CDR1 LNHDA, CDR2 SQIVND (reference sequence). The CDR3 region is CASSALDGPLHF. The CDR3 DNA reads TGTGCCAGTAGTGCCCTAGACGGGCCCCTCCACTTT.

This clonotype has a handful of counts. The CDR3 ends on some other residue instead of the conserved phenylalanine or tryptophan, so this is likely a read error. This chain uses TRBV3-1 with TRBJ2-7, with no clear D. V lost 1 base, J lost 6 bases, and 10 bases lay in between. Germline CDR1 and CDR2: LGHDT and YNNKEL (reference sequence). The CDR3 sequence is 13 residues long. CDR3 region: CASSQVTEAEQYS. In DNA, the CDR3 is TGTGCCAGCAGCCAAGTTACTGAAGCCGAGCAGTACTCC.

About this clonotype: The germline gene is not matched at one end of the junction; a read error may be the cause. J is TRBJ2-5 and V is TRBV5-5, with 7 bases that match TRBD2. The germline V gene has CDR1 SGHKS and CDR2 YYEKEE (reference sequence). The CDR3 runs 15 residues. CDR3 loop: CASSSPDLEGLNIFF. CDR3 sequence (DNA): TGTGCCAGCAGCTCGCCCGACCTCGAGGGACTAAATATTTTCTTC.

This clonotype occurred a few times. The chain employs TRBV6-1 and TRBJ1-6; D possibly corresponds to TRBD1 (5 bases). V was pared by 2 bases and J by 6 bases, with 14 bases between. Germline V gene sequence: CDR1 MNHNS, CDR2 SASEGT. The CDR3 has 16 amino acids. CDR3 residues: CASSEFRAAPNSPLHF. The CDR3 region has the DNA TGTGCCAGCAGTGAATTCAGGGCGGCCCCTAATTCACCCCTCCACTTT.

Comment on this clonotype: A much larger clone sits a single nucleotide away, making a read error possible. The chain uses TRBV10-3 and TRBJ1-3; the D is unclear. This CDR3 spans 10 amino acids. The V gene's germline CDR1 is ENHRY and CDR2 SYGVKD. Trimming pared 6 bases from V and 4 bases from J, leaving 1 base between. The CDR3 spells CAIRGNTIYF. CDR3 in DNA: TGTGCCATCAGGGGAAACACCATATATTTT.

This rearrangement joins TRBV29-1 to TRBJ2-5; D may match TRBD1 or TRBD2 (5 bases each). Germline V CDR1 and CDR2: SQVTM, ANQGSEA. This CDR3 comprises 12 residues. Trimming removed 4 bases from V and 5 bases from J, with 11 bases in between. CDR3 in amino acids: CSVVGVKETQYF. As DNA, the CDR3 is TGCAGCGTTGTGGGGGTTAAGGAGACCCAGTACTTC.

This chain joins TRBV12-3 or TRBV12-4 and TRBJ1-2; D remains unclear. Trimming took off 10 bases at V and 8 bases at J, with 8 bases between the two ends. This CDR3 region has 9 residues. The chain's CDR3 is CATRPGYTF. CDR3 bases: TGTGCCACCCGCCCGGGCTACACCTTC.

The chain couples TRBV7-2 to TRBJ2-1; the D is unclear. The CDR3 runs to 16 residues. V lost 1 base and J lost 0, with 10 bases in between. Germline V CDR1 and CDR2: SGHTA, FQGNSA. The CDR3 DNA reads TGTGCCAGCAGCTTAGACCGGTTGAGCTCCTACAATGAGCAGTTCTTC. This gives the protein CASSLDRLSSYNEQFF.

The chain is built from TRBV24-1 and TRBJ2-1; D gene uncertain. V was cut by 5 bases and J by 4 bases, with 11 bases left in between. Germline V gene lookup returns CDR1 KGHDR and CDR2 SFDVKD. The CDR3 loop spans 14 amino acids. CDR3 DNA sequence: TGTGCCACCAGTGCCTTGGTCTATTACAATGAGCAGTTCTTC. It translates to CATSALVYYNEQFF.

This clonotype showed up just a few times. This chain joins TRBV12-3 or TRBV12-4 and TRBJ1-5; no reliable D call. This CDR3 is built from 13 residues. Trimming left V 6 bases short and J 2 bases short, with 8 bases between. The CDR3 sequence is CASSNSGNQPQHF. CDR3 DNA: TGTGCCAGCAGCAACAGTGGCAATCAGCCCCAGCATTTT.

The genes are TRBV6-1 and TRBJ2-3, with 10 bases matching TRBD2. Trimming took 6 bases from V and 3 from J; bases not matched to a gene: 3. The CDR3 covers 14 residues. Germline-derived CDR1 and CDR2 are MNHNS and SASEGT. CDR3 DNA: TGTGCCAGCAGATGGACTAGCGGTACAGATACGCAGTATTTT. The encoded protein is CASRWTSGTDTQYF.

This clonotype showed up just a few times. The chain employs TRBV6-6 and TRBJ2-1; 14 positions agree with TRBD2. This CDR3 contains 16 residues. Germline loops: CDR1 MNHNY, CDR2 SVGAGI (reference sequence). Unmatched junction bases numbered 6, after V lost 5 bases and J lost 6 bases. The CDR3 sequence: CASSPTSGRVGNEQFF. The CDR3 DNA is TGTGCCAGCAGTCCGACTAGCGGGAGGGTTGGCAATGAGCAGTTCTTC.

This clonotype was detected only a few times. The rearrangement links TRBV25-1 to TRBJ1-2; a possible D gene is TRBD1 (5 bases). The CDR3 covers 15 residues. The ends were cut back, 1 base at V and 4 bases at J, with 13 bases in the middle. Germline assignment: CDR1 MGHDK and CDR2 SYGVNS. CDR3 bases: TGTGCCAGCAGTGAATTGGAGGGTGACAGCTATGGCTACACCTTC. It specifies CASSELEGDSYGYTF.

V is TRBV7-3 and J is TRBJ2-1; 8 nucleotides align to TRBD1. Germline trimming cut 4 bases from V and 14 bases from J; bases unmatched to any gene: 10. In germline, CDR1 is SGHTA, CDR2 FQGTGA. The CDR3 loop spans 13 amino acids. CDR3 residues: CASSSRQGAREFF. DNA for the CDR3: TGTGCCAGCAGCTCACGTCAGGGGGCGAGGGAGTTCTTC. Supplemented by reference TRBV7-3 and TRBJ2-1, the full variable domain reads GAGVSQTPSNKVTEKGKYVELRCDPISGHTALYWYRQSLGQGPEFLIYFQGTGAADDSGLPNDRFFAVRPEGSVSTLKIQRTERGDSAVYLCASSSRQGAREFFGPGTRLTVL.

In this sample, this clonotype turned up a few times. The J gene is TRBJ2-1, the V gene TRBV5-6, with D hard to call. The length of the CDR3 is 12 residues. Trimming left V 6 bases short and J 7 bases short, with 11 bases between. Looked up from germline, CDR1 is SGHDT and CDR2 is YYEEEE. CDR3 region: CASKAIANEQFF. CDR3 DNA sequence: TGTGCCAGCAAAGCCATCGCTAATGAGCAGTTCTTC. Full variable domain (outside the CDR3, taken from reference TRBV5-6 and TRBJ2-1): DAGVTQSPTHLIKTRGQQVTLRCSPKSGHDTVSWYQQALGQGPQFIFQYYEEEERQRGNFPDRFSGHQFPNYSSELNVNALLLGDSALYLCASKAIANEQFFGPGTRLTVL.

The rearrangement links TRBV6-1 to TRBJ1-1; D is unclear. Per germline, CDR1 MNHNS and CDR2 SASEGT. The length of the CDR3 is 12 residues. V lost 8 bases to trimming and J lost 2 bases, with 9 bases between them. The CDR3 sequence is CASYFDNTEAFF. CDR3 bases: TGTGCCAGCTATTTTGACAACACTGAAGCTTTCTTT.

This clonotype showed up just a few times. The chain combines TRBV12-3 or TRBV12-4 with TRBJ2-1, with TRBD2 identical over 8 bases. The CDR3 contains 15 residues. The ends lost 1 base at V and 6 bases at J; junction bases unmatched: 5. The CDR3 DNA follows: TGTGCCAGCAGTTTAGTACTAGCGGAGGCCAATGAGCAGTTCTTC. Residues: CASSLVLAEANEQFF.

In this sample, this clonotype turned up once. The chain has TRBV6-6 and TRBJ2-7; no clear D gene. The germline V and J ends were trimmed by 8 bases and 4 bases, with 18 bases remaining between them. The CDR3 has 14 residues. In germline, CDR1 is MNHNY, CDR2 SVGAGI (reference sequence). The CDR3 region is CASASYGSQYEQYF. CDR3 nucleotides: TGTGCCAGCGCCTCTTATGGAAGCCAGTACGAGCAGTACTTC.

This clonotype was found a few times. V usage is TRBV12-3 or TRBV12-4 and J usage is TRBJ1-1; D not resolved. The V and J ends lost 6 bases and 3 bases respectively, with 14 bases between them. There are 14 residues in the CDR3. As DNA, the CDR3 is TGTGCCAGCAGCCCTCGGGAAGGTGACACTGAAGCTTTCTTT. It specifies CASSPREGDTEAFF.

The chain is built from TRBV7-8 and TRBJ2-7, with unresolved D. CDR1 is SGHVS, CDR2 FQNEAQ, per germline. V gave up 1 base and J gave up 6 bases, with 16 bases separating them. The CDR3 loop spans 15 amino acids. This chain's CDR3 is CASSLGYVTDGEQYF. The CDR3 bases are TGTGCCAGCAGCTTAGGATATGTGACTGACGGCGAGCAGTACTTC.

V gene TRBV27 combines with J gene TRBJ1-1, with D possibly TRBD1 on 6 matching bases. V was clipped by 2 bases and J by 0 bases, with 16 bases between them. The CDR3 runs 17 residues. Germline values: CDR1 MNHEY, CDR2 SMNVEV (reference sequence). DNA for the CDR3: TGTGCCAGCAGTTTAATCGTAGGGGGGCCGCTGAACACTGAAGCTTTCTTT. Protein product: CASSLIVGGPLNTEAFF.

V is TRBV7-2 and J is TRBJ2-5; D perhaps matches TRBD2 (6 bases). Germline V lookup: CDR1 SGHTA, CDR2 FQGNSA. Trimming left V 8 bases short and J 3 bases short, with 13 bases between. The CDR3 contains 13 residues. CDR3 sequence (DNA): TGTGCCAGCGTTTCAAGGAGGGAAGAGACCCAGTACTTC. Protein product: CASVSRREETQYF.